This record concerns one T cell receptor beta chain sequence. What antigen it recognizes has not been identified. No quality values exist for individual bases; no much larger clone is one base distant. The time point tag for this specimen amounts to: persistent/refractory GD, antithyroid drugs over 5 years with positive TRAb. For both TCR sequencing and RNA sequencing, RNA was extracted from PBMCs in TRIzol. The diagnosis of Graves' disease was made according to American Thyroid Association guidelines. Patients for the study were recruited at an endocrinology department in Xi'an, China. From each patient, 7.5 to 9.5 milliliters of peripheral blood was collected into an EDTA anticoagulant tube. Ficoll Paque Plus density gradient separation was used to isolate PBMCs, and no further T cell sorting was done. An Agilent 2100 Bioanalyzer and agarose gel were used to assess RNA quality, and a NanoDrop 2000 was used to measure RNA concentration.

The library was produced with multiplex PCR. Sequencing used an Illumina HiSeq 4000. iRepertoire HTBI primers and Arm-PCR amplification of CDR3 regions were used to construct TCR beta libraries. Gel purification was performed on PCR products prior to sequencing. Processing in the source paper ran as follows. Gene usage analysis of CDR3 amino acid clonotypes relied on the roughly 60 TRBV and 12 to 15 TRBJ segments identified across samples. COPE and FqMerger were used to merge filtered high-quality paired reads into contigs. BLAST was used to align contigs to IMGT TRBV, TRBD and TRBJ reference genes, and CDR3 was defined according to IMGT. Highly expanded clones were defined as clonotypes with a frequency above 0.1%. Shannon entropy served as the measure of repertoire diversity, while the Gini coefficient captured V-J evenness. A clonotype was considered public if more than one individual shared it. The public reads were run again by TCRdb, first through fastp at Q25 and then through MiXCR, and only productive beta chains were kept. Every entry covers one CDR3 protein and lists the most common genes and DNA from its rows. The V and J calls, along with clone size, are taken from TCRdb and not from the paper's own processing. This sample holds about 660,000 distinct CDR3 sequences; about 32% were observed only once. The leading ten clones occupy under 55% of the sample.

The entry originates in a study of regulatory T cells in long-lasting Graves disease (dated by TCRdb to 2020 to 2022). In the study overall: Persistent Graves' disease was defined as antithyroid drug treatment for over 5 years with persistently positive TSH receptor autoantibodies. This study used TCR sequencing and RNA sequencing of peripheral blood to compare persistent Graves' disease patients against newly diagnosed Graves' disease patients. The study was conducted in China and was registered as a clinical trial. A total of roughly 33 samples underwent TCR sequencing: around 13 from persistent and roughly 20 from newly diagnosed Graves' disease patients. Persistent Graves' disease patients in the clinical cohort had taken antithyroid drugs for approximately ten years on average.

General findings and caveats noted by the study authors: As a limitation, the authors acknowledged that the small sample size may reduce accuracy. Compared with newly diagnosed patients, persistent Graves' disease patients had lower TCR Shannon entropy and fewer highly expanded clones, which suggests clonal expansion. Persistent disease showed preferential use of TRBV28, TRBJ1-2 and TRBJ2-5, whereas newly diagnosed disease favored TRBV20-1 and TRBJ2-1. Patients with persistent disease shared more public clonotypes (around 2,500) than newly diagnosed patients did (approximately 1,000). Sequencing and analysis were restricted to the TCR beta chain. Peripheral blood alone was examined, since thyroid tissue, which constituted the primary lesion, could not be accessed.

Spanning cysteine to phenylalanine, the CDR3 consists of 14 amino acids. The CDR3 DNA has 42 bases and is translated from base 1. CDR1 MNHEY and CDR2 SMNVEV are derived from the germline V gene (reference sequence). V trim: 5 bases; J trim: 7 bases; unmatched bases: 5. Sequencing was performed on peripheral blood mononuclear cells (PBMCs), taken when the disease was refractory, from a patient treated with antithyroid drugs. This chain joins TRBV27 to TRBJ2-7; 13 junctional bases match TRBD2. The source is a female donor with Graves disease. The sequenced DNA is TGTGCCAGCAGTGAAACTAGCGGGAGGGGAGAGCAGTACTTC. Its amino acids are CASSETSGRGEQYF.